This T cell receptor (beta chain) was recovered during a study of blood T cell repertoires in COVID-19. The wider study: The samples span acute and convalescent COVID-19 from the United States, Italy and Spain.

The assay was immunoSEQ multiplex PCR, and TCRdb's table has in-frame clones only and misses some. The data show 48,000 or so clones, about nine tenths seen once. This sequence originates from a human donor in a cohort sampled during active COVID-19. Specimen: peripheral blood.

CDR3 protein: CASSVTSGYEQYF. CDR3 bases: TGTGCCAGCAGCGTCACTAGCGGCTACGAGCAGTACTTC. The V and J genes are TRBV7-2 and TRBJ2-7; 8 positions agree with TRBD2. V was pared by 5 bases and J by 3 bases, with 3 bases of the junction left unmatched. This CDR3 spans 13 amino acids. From germline, CDR1 is SGHTA and CDR2 FQGNSA.